These T cell receptor beta chains were read from a single sample in a study of T-cell memory formation after mild COVID-19. In TCRdb, the 5' RACE reads were re-called with MiXCR into one record per CDR3 protein. The data contain about 110,000 distinct CDR3 sequences, under 15% of them singletons. Specimen: PBMCs or a T cell subset sorted from them (not recorded which). The receptors come from a man between 18 and 29 years old who had mild COVID-19 (a few samples of this study predate the infection). Cell type and time point are not known. The CDR3 runs from the conserved cysteine through the conserved F or W. Fields, in order: J gene, D gene, clone size, V gene, CDR3 length, CDR3 protein, CDR3 DNA. A D gene is named only where the DNA matches it firmly. A row's size may be missing; if present it is once, few, many or a size class.

TRBJ2-3 | TRBD2 | . | TRBV7-2 | 16 | CASSLAPGTSSDTQYF | TGTGCCAGCAGCTTAGCCCCCGGGACTAGCTCAGATACGCAGTATTTT
TRBJ2-7 | TRBD1 | . | TRBV4-1 | 15 | CASSQETGGNYEQYF | TGCGCCAGCAGCCAAGAAACAGGGGGAAACTACGAGCAGTACTTC
TRBJ1-2 | . | few | TRBV7-2 | 14 | CASSPRVWEYGYTF | TGTGCCAGCAGCCCCCGGGTATGGGAGTATGGCTACACCTTC
TRBJ1-2 | TRBD1 | . | TRBV29-1 | 12 | CSVVGDRRGYTF | TGCAGCGTTGTTGGGGACAGAAGAGGCTACACCTTC
TRBJ1-2 | . | few | TRBV14 | 15 | CASSQVEGPADGYTF | TGTGCCAGCAGCCAAGTCGAAGGGCCGGCCGATGGCTACACCTTC
TRBJ2-1 | . | many | TRBV4-2 | 14 | CASSQDSLLNEQFF | TGTGCCAGCAGCCAAGATTCCCTTCTCAATGAGCAGTTCTTC
TRBJ2-1 | TRBD2 | few | TRBV10-3 | 15 | CAISGTSGQVYEQFF | TGTGCCATCAGCGGGACTAGCGGACAGGTTTATGAGCAGTTCTTC
TRBJ1-2 | . | . | TRBV5-1 | 12 | CASRISNYGYTF | TGCGCCAGCAGGATCTCTAACTATGGCTACACCTTC
TRBJ2-7 | . | few | TRBV4-1 | 14 | CASSQSQGRYEQYF | TGCGCCAGCAGCCAATCGCAGGGTCGCTACGAGCAGTACTTC
TRBJ1-1 | . | many | TRBV4-3 | 14 | CASSQDRAGTEAFF | TGCGCCAGCAGCCAAGATCGAGCTGGCACTGAAGCTTTCTTT
TRBJ2-6 | TRBD1 | few | TRBV5-1 | 18 | CASKVRDSPYSGANVLTF | TGCGCCAGCAAAGTCCGGGACAGCCCTTACTCTGGGGCCAACGTCCTGACTTTC
TRBJ2-2 | TRBD1 | . | TRBV4-1 | 17 | CASSPNSGGEHTGELFF | TGCGCCAGCAGCCCAAACTCAGGGGGCGAGCACACCGGGGAGCTGTTTTTT
TRBJ2-1 | . | . | TRBV20-1 | 13 | CSAQGSSYNEQFF | TGCAGTGCTCAGGGGAGCTCCTACAATGAGCAGTTCTTC
TRBJ1-2 | . | few | TRBV15 | 16 | CATSRVGRDARYGYTF | TGTGCCACCAGCAGAGTAGGGCGGGATGCACGCTATGGCTACACCTTC
TRBJ2-7 | . | . | TRBV3-1 | 14 | CASRGSTTSYEQYF | TGTGCCAGCCGGGGCAGCACGACCTCCTACGAGCAGTACTTC
TRBJ1-1 | . | . | TRBV7-9 | 10 | CASSTREAFF | TGTGCCAGCAGCACCCGCGAAGCTTTCTTT
TRBJ1-2 | . | . | TRBV4-1 | 15 | CASSGEGSGNYGYTF | TGCGCCAGCAGCGGAGAGGGGTCGGGGAACTATGGCTACACCTTC
TRBJ2-7 | TRBD1 | many | TRBV12-3/TRBV12-4 | 12 | CASSAQGYEQYF | TGTGCCAGCAGTGCACAGGGGTACGAGCAGTACTTC
TRBJ2-2 | . | . | TRBV7-7 | 14 | CASSLGADTGELFF | TGTGCTAGCAGCTTAGGGGCGGACACCGGGGAGCTGTTTTTT
TRBJ1-2 | . | . | TRBV20-1 | 12 | CRGDRTNYGYTF | TGCAGGGGAGACAGGACTAACTATGGCTACACCTTC
TRBJ2-5 | . | few | TRBV7-6 | 14 | CASSPHWRQETQYF | TGTGCCAGCAGCCCCCACTGGAGGCAAGAGACCCAGTACTTC
TRBJ2-2 | . | . | TRBV7-6 | 13 | CASSPRVAGELFF | TGTGCCAGCAGCCCCCGTGTGGCCGGGGAGCTGTTTTTT
TRBJ2-7 | TRBD1 | few | TRBV2 | 16 | CASSDPGQRVPYEQYF | TGTGCCAGCAGTGACCCGGGACAGAGGGTACCCTACGAGCAGTACTTC
TRBJ1-4 | TRBD1 | . | TRBV11-2 | 13 | CASRRTGEEKLFF | TGTGCCAGCAGGCGGACAGGGGAAGAAAAACTGTTTTTT
TRBJ1-5 | TRBD1 | . | TRBV4-1 | 15 | CASSYRQGPDQPQHF | TGCGCCAGCAGCTATCGACAGGGCCCTGACCAGCCCCAGCATTTT
TRBJ2-1 | TRBD1 | few | TRBV27 | 14 | CASSSGTGWDEQFF | TGTGCCAGCAGTTCCGGGACAGGGTGGGATGAGCAGTTCTTC
TRBJ2-3 | TRBD1 | many | TRBV7-9 | 14 | CASSSRQGTDTQYF | TGTGCCAGCAGCTCCAGACAGGGTACAGATACGCAGTATTTT
TRBJ1-2 | . | once | TRBV27 | 13 | CASSFATTYGYTF | TGTGCCAGCAGTTTCGCCACAACCTATGGCTACACCTTC
TRBJ2-7 | . | few | TRBV12-3/TRBV12-4 | 15 | CASSFKNRVIDEQYF | TGTGCCAGCAGTTTTAAAAACAGGGTCATCGACGAGCAGTACTTC
TRBJ2-1 | TRBD2 | few | TRBV7-6 | 14 | CASSLRLAGNEQFF | TGTGCCAGCAGCCTCCGACTAGCAGGCAATGAGCAGTTCTTC
TRBJ2-2 | . | few | TRBV29-1 | 16 | CSVEVMNPRNTGELFF | TGCAGCGTTGAGGTCATGAACCCTCGGAACACCGGGGAGCTGTTTTTT
TRBJ2-1 | . | many | TRBV6-5 | 13 | CASRVSPYNEQFF | TGTGCCAGCAGGGTCTCGCCGTACAATGAGCAGTTCTTC
TRBJ1-1 | . | many | TRBV7-2 | 13 | CASSLLRGAEAFF | TGTGCCAGCAGCCTTCTAAGGGGCGCTGAAGCTTTCTTT
TRBJ1-1 | . | few | TRBV24-1 | 13 | CATSDAFGTEAFF | TGTGCCACCAGTGATGCCTTTGGCACTGAAGCTTTCTTT
TRBJ1-4 | . | medium-sized | TRBV4-2 | 14 | CASSQETANEKLFF | TGTGCCAGCAGCCAAGAGACAGCTAATGAAAAACTGTTTTTT
TRBJ2-7 | TRBD1 | few | TRBV4-1 | 16 | CASSQVPGQGLYEQYF | TGCGCCAGCAGCCAAGTTCCGGGACAGGGTTTATACGAGCAGTACTTC
TRBJ1-4 | . | few | TRBV4-3 | 12 | CASSQGGEKLFF | TGCGCCAGCAGCCAAGGCGGGGAAAAACTGTTTTTT
TRBJ2-3 | . | . | TRBV13 | 13 | CASSLVTEDTQYF | TGTGCCAGCAGCTTAGTGACCGAAGATACGCAGTATTTT
TRBJ1-2 | . | . | TRBV6-5 | 13 | CASSYNRNYGYTF | TGTGCCAGCAGTTACAACAGGAACTATGGCTACACCTTC
TRBJ1-5 | . | . | TRBV6-5 | 15 | CATQKSLRGTQPQHF | TGTGCCACCCAAAAAAGTCTTAGGGGGACTCAGCCCCAGCATTTT
TRBJ2-2 | TRBD1 | . | TRBV24-1 | 16 | CATSDSGTGVTGELFF | TGTGCCACCAGTGATTCCGGGACAGGGGTTACCGGGGAGCTGTTTTTT
TRBJ1-6 | . | . | TRBV6-2/TRBV6-3 | 15 | CASSYSRLNNSPLHF | TGTGCCAGCAGCTACTCGCGACTGAATAATTCACCCCTCCACTTT
TRBJ2-7 | . | few | TRBV6-5 | 12 | CASMRGSYEQYF | TGTGCCAGCATGAGGGGTTCCTACGAGCAGTACTTC
TRBJ2-7 | TRBD1 | few | TRBV7-9 | 18 | CASSGGPRQGLMYGEQYF | TGTGCCAGCAGCGGAGGCCCTAGACAGGGCTTGATGTACGGCGAGCAGTACTTC
TRBJ1-1 | TRBD1 | few | TRBV7-9 | 19 | CASSLWVLGQGASDTEAFF | TGTGCCAGCAGCTTATGGGTCTTGGGACAGGGGGCATCGGACACTGAAGCTTTCTTT
TRBJ1-5 | . | . | TRBV20-1 | 14 | CSAPTVGPNQPQHF | TGCAGTGCTCCGACGGTCGGGCCCAATCAGCCCCAGCATTTT
TRBJ2-2 | . | . | TRBV7-9 | 10 | CASSFSELFF | TGTGCCAGCAGTTTCTCGGAGCTGTTTTTT
TRBJ1-4 | TRBD1 | . | TRBV5-5 | 14 | CASSPDRAHEKLFF | TGTGCCAGCAGCCCAGACAGGGCCCACGAAAAACTGTTTTTT
TRBJ1-1 | TRBD1 | . | TRBV5-1 | 15 | CASSLGTGEHTEAFF | TGCGCCAGCAGCCTGGGGACAGGGGAGCACACTGAAGCTTTCTTT
TRBJ2-2 | . | . | TRBV6-2/TRBV6-3 | 15 | CASSYYGLTTGELFF | TGTGCCAGCAGTTACTACGGACTAACCACCGGGGAGCTGTTTTTT
TRBJ1-4 | . | few | TRBV6-5 | 18 | CASSYPGGGDRLMKNCFF | .
TRBJ1-2 | . | many | TRBV7-3 | 14 | CASSLTGPGEGYTF | TGTGCCAGCAGCTTAACGGGGCCAGGGGAAGGCTACACCTTC
TRBJ2-3 | . | . | TRBV10-1 | 12 | CASRPESDTQYF | TGCGCCAGCAGGCCAGAGTCGGATACGCAGTATTTT